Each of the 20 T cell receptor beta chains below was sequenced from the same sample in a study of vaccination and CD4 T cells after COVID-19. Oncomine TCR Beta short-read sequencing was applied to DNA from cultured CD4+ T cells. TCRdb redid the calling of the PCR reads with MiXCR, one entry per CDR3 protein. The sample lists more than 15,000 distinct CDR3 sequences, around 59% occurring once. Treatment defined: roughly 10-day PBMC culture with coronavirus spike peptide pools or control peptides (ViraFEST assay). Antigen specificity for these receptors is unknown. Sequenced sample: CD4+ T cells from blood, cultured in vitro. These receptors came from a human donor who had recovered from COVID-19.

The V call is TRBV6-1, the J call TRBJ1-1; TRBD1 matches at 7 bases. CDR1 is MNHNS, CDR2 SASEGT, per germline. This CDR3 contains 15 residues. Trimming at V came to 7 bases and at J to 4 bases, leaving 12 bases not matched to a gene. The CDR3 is CASKGDRVSGTEAFF. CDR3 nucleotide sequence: TGTGCCAGCAAGGGAGACAGGGTATCTGGCACTGAAGCTTTCTTT.

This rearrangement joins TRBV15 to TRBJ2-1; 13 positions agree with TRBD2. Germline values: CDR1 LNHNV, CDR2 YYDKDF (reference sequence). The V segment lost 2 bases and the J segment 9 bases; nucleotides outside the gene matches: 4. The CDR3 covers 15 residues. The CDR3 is CATSRPTSGRSEQFF. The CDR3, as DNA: TGTGCCACCAGCAGACCGACTAGCGGGAGGAGTGAGCAGTTCTTC.

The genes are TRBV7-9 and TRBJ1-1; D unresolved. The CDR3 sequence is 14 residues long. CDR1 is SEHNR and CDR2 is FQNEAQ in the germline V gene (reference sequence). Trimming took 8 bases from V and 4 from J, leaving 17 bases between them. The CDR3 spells CASGLQRLGTEAFF. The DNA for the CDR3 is TGTGCCAGCGGATTACAGAGGTTGGGCACTGAAGCTTTCTTT.

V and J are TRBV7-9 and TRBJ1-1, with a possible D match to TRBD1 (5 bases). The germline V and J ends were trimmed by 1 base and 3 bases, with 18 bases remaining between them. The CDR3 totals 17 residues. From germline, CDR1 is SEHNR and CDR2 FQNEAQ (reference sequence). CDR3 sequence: CASSLGGRGDPDTEAFF. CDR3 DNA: TGTGCCAGCAGCTTAGGAGGGAGAGGGGACCCCGACACTGAAGCTTTCTTT.

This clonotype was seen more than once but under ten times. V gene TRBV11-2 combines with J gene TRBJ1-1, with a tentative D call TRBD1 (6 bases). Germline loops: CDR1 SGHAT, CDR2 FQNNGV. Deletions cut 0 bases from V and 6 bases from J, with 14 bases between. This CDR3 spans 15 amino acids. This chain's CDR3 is CASSLESGGRAEAFF. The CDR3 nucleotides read TGTGCCAGCAGCTTAGAAAGTGGGGGGCGGGCTGAAGCTTTCTTT.

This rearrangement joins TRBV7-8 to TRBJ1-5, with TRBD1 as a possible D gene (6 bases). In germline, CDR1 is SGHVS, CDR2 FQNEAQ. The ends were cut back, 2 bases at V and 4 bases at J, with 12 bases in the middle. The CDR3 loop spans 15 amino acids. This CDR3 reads CASSLMGGGNQPQHF. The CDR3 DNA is TGTGCCAGCAGCTTAATGGGAGGGGGAAATCAGCCCCAGCATTTT.

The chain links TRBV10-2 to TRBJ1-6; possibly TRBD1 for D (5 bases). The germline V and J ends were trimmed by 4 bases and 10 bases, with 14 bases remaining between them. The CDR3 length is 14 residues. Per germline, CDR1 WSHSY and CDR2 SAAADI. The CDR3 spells CASSARQGGSPLHF. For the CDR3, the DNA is TGCGCCAGCAGTGCAAGGCAGGGTGGATCACCCCTCCACTTT.

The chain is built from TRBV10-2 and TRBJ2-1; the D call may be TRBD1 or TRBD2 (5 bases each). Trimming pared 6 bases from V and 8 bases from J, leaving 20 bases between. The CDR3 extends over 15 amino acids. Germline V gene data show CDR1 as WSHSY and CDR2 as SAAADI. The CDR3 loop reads CASRALVGRGDEQFF. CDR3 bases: TGCGCCAGCAGAGCACTAGTGGGTAGAGGGGATGAGCAGTTCTTC.

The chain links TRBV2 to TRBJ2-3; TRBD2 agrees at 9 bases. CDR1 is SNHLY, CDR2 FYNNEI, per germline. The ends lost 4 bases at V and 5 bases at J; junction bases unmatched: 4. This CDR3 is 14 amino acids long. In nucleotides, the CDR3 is TGTGCCAGCAGTGTAGCGGGAGCGGGAGATACGCAGTATTTT. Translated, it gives CASSVAGAGDTQYF.

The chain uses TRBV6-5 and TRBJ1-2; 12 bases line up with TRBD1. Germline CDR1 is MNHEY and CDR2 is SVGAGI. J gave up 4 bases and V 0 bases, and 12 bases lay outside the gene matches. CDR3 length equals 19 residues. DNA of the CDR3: TGTGCCAGCAGTTACTCACCCCCCGGGACAGGGGGCGCAAGCTATGGCTACACCTTC. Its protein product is CASSYSPPGTGGASYGYTF.

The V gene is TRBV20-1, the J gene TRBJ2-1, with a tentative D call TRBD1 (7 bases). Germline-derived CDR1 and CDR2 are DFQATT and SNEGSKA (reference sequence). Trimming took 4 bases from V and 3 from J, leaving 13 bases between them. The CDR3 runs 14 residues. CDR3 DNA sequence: TGCAGTGCTATAAGGGGGCGGGGCTACAATGAGCAGTTCTTC. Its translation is CSAIRGRGYNEQFF.

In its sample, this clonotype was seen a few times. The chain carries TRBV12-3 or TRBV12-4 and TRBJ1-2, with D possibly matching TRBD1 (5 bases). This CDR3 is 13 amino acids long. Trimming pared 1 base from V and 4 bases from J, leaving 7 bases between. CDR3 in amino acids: CASSLGQSYGYTF. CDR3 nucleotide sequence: TGTGCCAGCAGTTTAGGACAGTCCTATGGCTACACCTTC.

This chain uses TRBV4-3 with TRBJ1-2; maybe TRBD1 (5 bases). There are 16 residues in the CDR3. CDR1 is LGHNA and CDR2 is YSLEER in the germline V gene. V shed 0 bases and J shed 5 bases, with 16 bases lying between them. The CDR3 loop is CASSQDLIQGLYGYTF. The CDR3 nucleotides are TGCGCCAGCAGCCAAGATCTTATTCAGGGCCTTTATGGCTACACCTTC.

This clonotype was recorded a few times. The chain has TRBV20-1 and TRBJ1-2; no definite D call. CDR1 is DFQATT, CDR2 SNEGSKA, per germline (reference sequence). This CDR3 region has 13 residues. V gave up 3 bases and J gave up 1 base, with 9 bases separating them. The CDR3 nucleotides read TGCAGTGCTAGTGAAGCAGTTAACTATGGCTACACCTTC. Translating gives CSASEAVNYGYTF.

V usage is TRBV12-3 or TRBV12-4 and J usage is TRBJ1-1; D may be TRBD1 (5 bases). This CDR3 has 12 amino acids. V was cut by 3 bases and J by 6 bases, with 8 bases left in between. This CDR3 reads CASSFGGAEAFF. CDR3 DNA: TGTGCCAGCAGTTTTGGGGGGGCTGAAGCTTTCTTT.

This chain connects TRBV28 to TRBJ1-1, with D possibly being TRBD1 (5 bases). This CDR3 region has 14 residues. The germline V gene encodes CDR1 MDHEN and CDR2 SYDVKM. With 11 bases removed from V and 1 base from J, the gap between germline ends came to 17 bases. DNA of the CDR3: TGTGCCGTTAGGCGGGGGATGGGGAACACTGAAGCTTTCTTT. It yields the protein CAVRRGMGNTEAFF. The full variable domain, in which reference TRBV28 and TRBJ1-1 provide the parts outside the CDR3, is DVKVTQSSRYLVKRTGEKVFLECVQDMDHENMFWYRQDPGLGLRLIYFSYDVKMKEKGDIPEGYSVSREKKERFSLILESASTNQTSMYLCAVRRGMGNTEAFFGQGTRLTVV.

The CDR3: CASSSGRDQPQHF. In DNA, the CDR3 is TGTGCCAGTAGTAGCGGACGCGATCAGCCCCAGCATTTT. J is TRBJ1-5 and V is TRBV19, with D unclear. Germline V gives CDR1 LNHDA, CDR2 SQIVND (reference sequence). CDR3 length: 13 amino acids. Trimming shortened V by 4 bases and J by 5 bases, and 9 bases separated the two germline ends.

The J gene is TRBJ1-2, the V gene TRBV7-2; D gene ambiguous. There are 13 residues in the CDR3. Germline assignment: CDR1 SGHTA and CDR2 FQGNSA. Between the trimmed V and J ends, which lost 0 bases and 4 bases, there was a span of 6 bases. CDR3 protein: CASSLASSYGYTF. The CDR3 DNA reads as TGTGCCAGCAGCTTAGCGAGTTCCTATGGCTACACCTTC.

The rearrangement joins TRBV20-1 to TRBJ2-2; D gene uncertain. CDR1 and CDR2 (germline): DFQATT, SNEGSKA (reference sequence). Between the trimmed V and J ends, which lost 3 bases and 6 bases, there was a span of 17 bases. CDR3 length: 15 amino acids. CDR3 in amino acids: CSASAAAGWPGELFF. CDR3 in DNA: TGCAGTGCTAGTGCGGCGGCAGGCTGGCCCGGGGAGCTGTTTTTT.

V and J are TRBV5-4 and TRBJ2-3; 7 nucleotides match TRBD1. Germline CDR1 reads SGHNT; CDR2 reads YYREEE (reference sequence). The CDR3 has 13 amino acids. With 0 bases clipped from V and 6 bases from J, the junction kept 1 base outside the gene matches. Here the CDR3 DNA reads TGTGCCAGCAGCTTGGGACAGGGCGATACGCAGTATTTT. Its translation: CASSLGQGDTQYF. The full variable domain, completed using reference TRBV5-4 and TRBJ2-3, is ETGVTQSPTHLIKTRGQQVTLRCSSQSGHNTVSWYQQALGQGPQFIFQYYREEENGRGNFPPRFSGLQFPNYSSELNVNALELDDSALYLCASSLGQGDTQYFGPGTRLTVL.